This T cell receptor beta chain was found in a study of T cell changes during pregnancy in multiple sclerosis. The germline V and J ends were trimmed by 0 bases and 3 bases, with 9 bases remaining between them. Germline loops: CDR1 SGHRS, CDR2 YFSETQ. This CDR3 comprises 14 residues. The method was immunoSEQ multiplex PCR; TCRdb's version includes in-frame clones alone and lacks a portion of them. The sample has about 40,000 clones; roughly 87% are singletons. The specimen comprised CD4+ T cells from peripheral blood mononuclear cells, sampled in the first trimester of pregnancy. This receptor was obtained from a female donor with multiple sclerosis, enrolled in a pregnancy study. The V gene is TRBV5-1, the J gene TRBJ1-2; possibly TRBD1 for D (5 bases). The CDR3 region has the DNA TGCGCCAGCAGCTTGGGACAGTGGGACTATGGCTACACCTTC. Its translation is CASSLGQWDYGYTF.